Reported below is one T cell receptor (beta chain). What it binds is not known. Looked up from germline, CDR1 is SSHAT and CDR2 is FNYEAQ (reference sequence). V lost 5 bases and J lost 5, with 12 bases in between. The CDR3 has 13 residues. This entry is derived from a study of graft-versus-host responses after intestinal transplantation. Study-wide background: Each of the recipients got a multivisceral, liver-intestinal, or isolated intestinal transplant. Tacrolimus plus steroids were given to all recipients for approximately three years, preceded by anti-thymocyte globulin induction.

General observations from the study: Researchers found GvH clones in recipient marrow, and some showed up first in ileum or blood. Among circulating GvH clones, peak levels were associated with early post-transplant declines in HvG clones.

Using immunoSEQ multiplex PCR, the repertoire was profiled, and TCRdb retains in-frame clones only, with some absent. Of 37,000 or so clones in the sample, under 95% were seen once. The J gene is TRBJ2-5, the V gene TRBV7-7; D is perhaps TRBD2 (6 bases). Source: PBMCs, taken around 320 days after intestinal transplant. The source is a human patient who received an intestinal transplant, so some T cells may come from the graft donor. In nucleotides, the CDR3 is TGTGCCAGCAGCCCGGGGGTGGGGGAGACCCAGTACTTC. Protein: CASSPGVGETQYF.